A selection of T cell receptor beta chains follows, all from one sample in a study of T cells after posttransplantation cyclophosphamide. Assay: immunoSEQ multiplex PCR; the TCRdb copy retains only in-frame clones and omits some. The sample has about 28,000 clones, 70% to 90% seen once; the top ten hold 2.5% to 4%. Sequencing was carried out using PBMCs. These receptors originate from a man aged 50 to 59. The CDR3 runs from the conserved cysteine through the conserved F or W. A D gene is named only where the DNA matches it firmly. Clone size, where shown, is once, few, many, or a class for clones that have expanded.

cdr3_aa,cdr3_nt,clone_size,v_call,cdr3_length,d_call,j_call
CASSYSRGTEAFF,TGTGCCAGCAGTTATAGCAGGGGGACTGAAGCTTTCTTT,.,TRBV6-5,13,TRBD1,TRBJ1-1
CASSEWGSGMGTDTQYF,TGTGCCAGCAGTGAATGGGGTAGCGGGATGGGCACAGATACGCAGTATTTT,.,TRBV6-1,17,TRBD2,TRBJ2-3
CTSSQDPLERSPPRGDEQFF,TGCACCAGCAGCCAAGACCCCCTCGAGCGGAGCCCTCCTCGTGGGGATGAGCAGTTCTTC,.,TRBV1,20,.,TRBJ2-1
CASSSLPGQGKTQYF,TGTGCCAGCAGCTCTCTCCCGGGACAGGGAAAGACCCAGTACTTC,.,TRBV7-2,15,TRBD1,TRBJ2-5
CASSWTGEVGYTF,TGCGCCAGCAGCTGGACAGGGGAGGTGGGCTACACCTTC,few,TRBV5-1,13,TRBD1,TRBJ1-2
CASREQGFGNTEAFF,TGTGCCAGCAGGGAGCAGGGCTTCGGGAACACTGAAGCTTTCTTT,.,TRBV6-5,15,.,TRBJ1-1
CASSLARGRAGELFF,TGTGCCAGCAGCTTAGCCAGGGGTAGGGCCGGGGAGCTGTTTTTT,.,TRBV7-2,15,.,TRBJ2-2
CASSSSGRETQYF,TGTGCCAGCAGCTCAAGCGGGAGAGAGACCCAGTACTTC,.,TRBV5-4,13,TRBD2,TRBJ2-5
CASTPGWGENNEQFF,TGTGCCAGCACCCCCGGTTGGGGGGAAAACAATGAGCAGTTCTTC,.,TRBV27,15,.,TRBJ2-1
CASSPTVAGGGETQYF,TGTGCCAGCAGTCCCACGGTCGCGGGGGGCGGAGAGACCCAGTACTTC,.,TRBV27,16,TRBD2,TRBJ2-5
CASSLVGLDADTQYF,TGTGCCAGCAGTTTAGTGGGACTAGATGCAGATACGCAGTATTTT,.,TRBV28,15,TRBD2,TRBJ2-3
CASSIARQGARNTEAFF,TGTGCCAGTAGTATAGCCAGACAGGGGGCCCGGAACACTGAAGCTTTCTTT,.,TRBV19,17,TRBD1,TRBJ1-1
CASSRTPGEQYF,TGTGCCAGCAGTCGCACGCCCGGCGAGCAGTACTTC,.,TRBV7-2,12,.,TRBJ2-7
CSVGQGLAGGPSFF,TGCAGCGTTGGGCAGGGACTAGCGGGAGGGCCCTCCTTCTTC,few,TRBV29-1,14,TRBD2,TRBJ2-1
CASSRSGGSNQPQHF,TGCGCCAGCAGTAGGTCGGGGGGCAGCAATCAGCCCCAGCATTTT,.,TRBV5-1,15,.,TRBJ1-5
CASSLLATKETQYF,TGTGCCAGCAGTCTATTAGCGACTAAAGAGACCCAGTACTTC,few,TRBV28,14,.,TRBJ2-5
CASSPVRAGGYTF,TGCGCCAGCAGCCCGGTCAGGGCCGGAGGCTACACCTTC,.,TRBV5-1,13,.,TRBJ1-2
CASSLAGTGGNVGTQYF,TGTGCCAGCAGCTTAGCCGGGACAGGGGGAAATGTAGGGACCCAGTACTTC,.,TRBV7-9,17,TRBD1,TRBJ2-5
CASNPTDYVAGGDEKLFF,TGTGCCAGTAATCCAACAGACTATGTTGCCGGAGGGGATGAAAAACTGTTTTTT,.,TRBV19,18,.,TRBJ1-4
CASTRTGFNYGYTF,TGTGCCAGCACCCGGACAGGCTTCAACTATGGCTACACCTTC,.,TRBV11-3,14,TRBD1,TRBJ1-2
CASSSWSSHEQFF,TGTGCCAGCAGCTCCTGGAGTTCGCATGAGCAGTTCTTC,.,TRBV7-6,13,.,TRBJ2-1
CASSLDRDGYTF,TGTGCCAGCAGCCTCGACAGGGATGGCTACACCTTC,few,TRBV6-5,12,TRBD1,TRBJ1-2
CAWSTTDRAYEQYF,TGTGCCTGGAGTACTACGGACAGAGCCTACGAGCAGTACTTC,.,TRBV30,14,.,TRBJ2-7